One and the same sample provided the 14 T cell receptor beta chains below, sequenced in a study of CD8 T cells in Susac syndrome. It was with random hexamers that 0.5 to 1 ug RNA was reverse transcribed. TCRdb recomputed calls from the immunoSEQ multiplex PCR reads with MiXCR, one row per CDR3 protein. The sample has under 25,000 distinct CDR3 sequences, just under 95% seen once. The specimen sequenced was CD8+ T cells from PBMCs. These receptor sequences come from a human donor in good health.

This clonotype was counted a few times. The genes are TRBV15 and TRBJ2-7, with D possibly being TRBD1 (5 bases). With 6 bases removed from V and 5 bases from J, the gap between germline ends came to 11 bases. The CDR3 spans 12 residues. Germline CDR1 LNHNV, CDR2 YYDKDF (reference sequence). CDR3 in amino acids: CATSQGFNEQYF. CDR3 sequence (DNA): TGTGCCACCAGTCAGGGTTTTAACGAGCAGTACTTC.

The V gene is TRBV7-9, the J gene TRBJ2-2; D remains ambiguous. V was trimmed by 5 bases and J by 6 bases, leaving 10 bases between them. The CDR3 has 13 amino acids. Germline values: CDR1 SEHNR, CDR2 FQNEAQ (reference sequence). CDR3: CASSAYVAGELFF. The CDR3 coding sequence is TGTGCCAGCAGCGCCTACGTGGCCGGGGAGCTGTTTTTT. Full variable domain (outside the CDR3, taken from reference TRBV7-9 and TRBJ2-2): DTGVSQNPRHKITKRGQNVTFRCDPISEHNRLYWYRQTLGQGPEFLTYFQNEAQLEKSRLLSDRFSAERPKGSFSTLEIQRTEQGDSAMYLCASSAYVAGELFFGEGSRLTVL.

In this sample, this clonotype turned up a few times. The V gene is TRBV4-1, the J gene TRBJ1-4; D is unclear. Deletions cut 0 bases from V and 8 bases from J, with 16 bases between. Germline CDR1 MGHRA, CDR2 YSYEKL. This CDR3 spans 16 amino acids. The CDR3 loop reads CASSQDREGFREKLFF. In DNA form, the CDR3 reads TGCGCCAGCAGCCAAGATCGTGAGGGCTTTCGCGAAAAACTGTTTTTT.

The chain is built from TRBV12-3 or TRBV12-4 and TRBJ1-2; D remains unclear. The CDR3 loop spans 16 amino acids. V was trimmed by 2 bases and J by 4 bases, leaving 17 bases between them. Here the CDR3 reads CASSLSGVALGYGYTF. CDR3 DNA sequence: TGTGCCAGCAGTTTAAGCGGGGTAGCTCTAGGCTATGGCTACACCTTC.

This chain links TRBV7-9 with TRBJ1-5; D call uncertain. Trimming cost V 5 bases and J 7 bases, with 12 bases left between them. The germline V gene has CDR1 SEHNR and CDR2 FQNEAQ (reference sequence). This CDR3 has 13 amino acids. This chain's CDR3 is CASSPSKGQPQHF. CDR3 nucleotides: TGTGCCAGCAGCCCATCAAAAGGGCAGCCCCAGCATTTT.

CDR3 amino acids: CASSQSRTGRPYGYTF. The CDR3 coding sequence is TGCGCCAGCAGCCAATCCCGGACAGGGAGGCCCTATGGCTACACCTTC. V and J are TRBV4-3 and TRBJ1-2; the match to TRBD1 covers 8 bases. This CDR3 has 16 residues. The trim removed 2 bases at V and 4 bases at J, leaving 9 bases unmatched. CDR1 is LGHNA and CDR2 is YSLEER in the germline V gene.

The chain carries TRBV6-5 and TRBJ2-7, with D perhaps being TRBD1 or TRBD2 (5 bases each). Looked up from germline, CDR1 is MNHEY and CDR2 is SVGAGI. Between the trimmed V and J ends, which lost 2 bases and 3 bases, there was a span of 8 bases. This CDR3 region has 13 residues. The chain's CDR3 is CASSYAGSYEQYF. The CDR3 nucleotides read TGTGCCAGCAGTTACGCAGGGAGCTACGAGCAGTACTTC.

The count of this clonotype is one. This rearrangement joins TRBV27 to TRBJ2-5; D is ambiguous. This CDR3 region has 10 residues. V shed 8 bases and J shed 2 bases, with 3 bases lying between them. Germline assignment: CDR1 MNHEY and CDR2 SMNVEV (reference sequence). The CDR3 sequence: CASGQETQYF. For the CDR3, the DNA is TGTGCCAGCGGACAAGAGACCCAGTACTTC.

The chain recombines TRBV12-5 with TRBJ1-2; no clear D gene. V was pared by 6 bases and J by 8 bases, with 19 bases between. This CDR3 comprises 14 residues. CDR1 is LGHNT, CDR2 FRNRAP, per germline. The CDR3 spells CASGRAPVLEGYTF. CDR3 bases: TGTGCTAGTGGCCGTGCGCCGGTTTTGGAGGGCTACACCTTC.

J is TRBJ1-1 and V is TRBV29-1; no clear D. The CDR3 consists of 14 residues. With 7 bases removed from V and 0 bases from J, the gap between germline ends came to 15 bases. Germline CDR1 and CDR2: SQVTM and ANQGSEA. DNA for the CDR3: TGCAGCGCCTCGGCGCCGGAGATGAACACTGAAGCTTTCTTT. It yields the protein CSASAPEMNTEAFF.

This chain links TRBV11-2 with TRBJ1-2, with no clear D. Trimming removed 5 bases at V and 4 bases at J, with 14 bases between. CDR1 is SGHAT, CDR2 FQNNGV, per germline. The CDR3 is 14 amino acids. CDR3 bases: TGTGCCAGCAGCACCTATCGGGGTTCCTATGGCTACACCTTC. Protein: CASSTYRGSYGYTF.

The chain carries TRBV20-1 and TRBJ2-1; 11 nucleotides match TRBD2. After removal of 1 base from V and 2 bases from J, the junction contained 4 bases not matched to a gene. The CDR3 has 16 amino acids. CDR1 is DFQATT and CDR2 is SNEGSKA in the germline V gene (reference sequence). This CDR3 is CSARAISGGAYNEQFF. The CDR3 DNA reads as TGCAGTGCTAGAGCGATTAGCGGGGGGGCCTACAATGAGCAGTTCTTC.

The chain carries TRBV9 and TRBJ2-2; a weak D match, TRBD1 (5 bases). V dropped 0 bases and J dropped 1 base, with 10 bases sitting between them. The CDR3 is made up of 16 amino acids. CDR1 and CDR2 from the germline V gene are SGDLS and YYNGEE. The CDR3, as DNA: TGTGCCAGCAGCGTAGGTCTCAGGGTGAACACCGGGGAGCTGTTTTTT. Its protein is CASSVGLRVNTGELFF.

In its sample, this clonotype was seen once. The rearrangement uses TRBV27 and TRBJ2-1; D might be TRBD2 (6 bases). The CDR3 consists of 15 residues. Germline V gives CDR1 MNHEY, CDR2 SMNVEV (reference sequence). Trimming stripped 6 bases from V and 7 bases from J, with 19 bases between. The CDR3 nucleotides read TGTGCCAGCAGCCAGTTCACCCCCGGAGGGAATGAGCAGTTCTTC. Translation gives CASSQFTPGGNEQFF.